The rows below give T cell receptor beta chains drawn from one sample of a study of a mutant IDH1 vaccine in newly diagnosed glioma. TCRdb's copy holds only in-frame clones and misses some; the assay was immunoSEQ multiplex PCR. The repertoire has about 35,000 clones, 80% to 85% of them found once; the top ten carry roughly 9%. Sequenced here: peripheral blood mononuclear cells (PBMCs), sampled from a glioma patient treated with radiotherapy, temozolomide or both. Receptors were obtained from a man aged 50 or older with glioma. Some clones in this sample may be carry-over from other donors' samples. CDR3s include the opening cysteine and the closing phenylalanine or tryptophan. Each record gives: clone size, V gene, D gene, J gene, CDR3 protein, CDR3 DNA. A D gene is named only where the DNA matches it firmly. Some rows mark clone size as missing; the rest say once, few, many or name a class of expanded clone.

size: -; V: TRBV27; D: TRBD2; J: TRBJ2-1; CDR3: CASRGLAGGNEQFF; DNA: TGTGCCAGCAGGGGACTAGCGGGAGGCAATGAGCAGTTCTTC
size: -; V: TRBV27; D: -; J: TRBJ1-3; CDR3: CASSLRGGGRGNTIYF; DNA: TGTGCCAGCAGTTTACGTGGGGGCGGGCGAGGAAACACCATATATTTT
size: few; V: TRBV6-1; D: -; J: TRBJ2-7; CDR3: CASSDGPYEQYF; DNA: TGTGCCAGCAGTGACGGACCCTACGAGCAGTACTTC
size: -; V: TRBV5-6; D: -; J: TRBJ2-7; CDR3: CASSPRPGGPNEQYF; DNA: TGTGCCAGCAGCCCTCGCCCCGGGGGACCGAACGAGCAGTACTTC
size: once; V: TRBV5-1; D: -; J: TRBJ2-7; CDR3: CASSLNYYEQYF; DNA: TGCGCCAGCAGCCTGAATTACTACGAGCAGTACTTC
size: -; V: TRBV27; D: -; J: TRBJ2-7; CDR3: CASKPGLNSEQYF; DNA: TGTGCCAGCAAGCCAGGACTGAATTCCGAGCAGTACTTC
size: medium-sized; V: TRBV20-1; D: -; J: TRBJ1-1; CDR3: CSASENTEAFF; DNA: TGCAGTGCTTCGGAGAACACTGAAGCTTTCTTT
size: -; V: TRBV6-5; D: TRBD2; J: TRBJ2-7; CDR3: CASSTPGSGRNEQYF; DNA: TGTGCCAGCAGCACTCCTGGGAGCGGGAGAAACGAGCAGTACTTC
size: few; V: TRBV6-1; D: -; J: TRBJ1-1; CDR3: CASSGGGREAFF; DNA: TGTGCCAGCAGCGGGGGCGGACGTGAAGCTTTCTTT
size: -; V: TRBV6-6; D: -; J: TRBJ2-7; CDR3: CASSYSPSSSSYEQYF; DNA: TGTGCCAGCAGTTACTCGCCCTCTTCGAGCTCCTACGAGCAGTACTTC
size: medium-sized; V: TRBV11-3; D: -; J: TRBJ1-4; CDR3: CASSLEMGKLFF; DNA: TGTGCCAGCAGCTTAGAAATGGGAAAACTGTTTTTT
size: few; V: TRBV2; D: -; J: TRBJ2-3; CDR3: CASRGPPPADTQYF; DNA: TGTGCCAGCAGAGGGCCGCCCCCGGCAGATACGCAGTATTTT
size: -; V: TRBV7-9; D: -; J: TRBJ2-2; CDR3: CASSRTTVNTGELFF; DNA: TGTGCCAGCAGCCGGACCACAGTGAACACCGGGGAGCTGTTTTTT
size: -; V: TRBV5-4; D: -; J: TRBJ2-1; CDR3: CASSNIPPLSPRNEQFF; DNA: TGTGCCAGCAGCAACATACCTCCCTTAAGCCCACGCAATGAGCAGTTCTTC
size: -; V: TRBV9; D: TRBD1; J: TRBJ2-7; CDR3: CASSGGPGQDSYEQYF; DNA: TGTGCCAGCAGCGGAGGCCCGGGACAGGACTCCTACGAGCAGTACTTC
size: -; V: TRBV29-1; D: -; J: TRBJ2-7; CDR3: CSVDSGISYEQYF; DNA: TGCAGCGTTGACTCCGGGATTTCCTACGAGCAGTACTTC
size: few; V: TRBV6-6; D: -; J: TRBJ2-7; CDR3: CASSYPLSSYEQYF; DNA: TGTGCCAGCAGTTACCCCTTAAGCTCCTACGAGCAGTACTTC
size: -; V: TRBV4-3; D: -; J: TRBJ2-7; CDR3: CASSRRGDNFYEQYF; DNA: TGCGCCAGCTCCCGTCGGGGGGACAATTTCTACGAGCAGTACTTC